These 20 T cell receptor beta chains originate from one sample sequenced in a study of T cell clones after liver transplantation. Sequenced by immunoSEQ multiplex PCR; TCRdb stores in-frame clones only, minus some. The table has about 17,000 clones, 80% seen once; the top ten hold under 40%. The source material was CD8+ T cells from blood, sampled less than 50 months after liver transplant. Every receptor here comes from a human patient who received a liver transplant. Some T cells may be the graft donor's.

The chain links TRBV7-3 to TRBJ1-1; 8 positions match TRBD1. The CDR3 contains 12 residues. CDR1 and CDR2 from the germline V gene are SGHTA and FQGTGA. V dropped 5 bases and J dropped 8; count of bases not matched to a gene: 4. In DNA, the CDR3 is TGTGCCAGCAGCCTCGGACAGGGAGAAGCTTTCTTT. Amino acids: CASSLGQGEAFF.

The V and J genes are TRBV5-1 and TRBJ2-3; 9 nucleotides match TRBD1. This CDR3 is built from 14 residues. V gave up 4 bases and J gave up 8 bases; unmatched junction bases: 8. The V gene's germline CDR1 is SGHRS and CDR2 YFSETQ. CDR3 nucleotide sequence: TGCGCCAGCAGCGATTGGACAGGGGAAGCTACGCAGTATTTT. This codes for CASSDWTGEATQYF.

This chain joins TRBV4-3 and TRBJ2-7, with TRBD2 matching 12 bases. Germline V gene lookup returns CDR1 LGHNA and CDR2 YSLEER. The CDR3 sequence is 15 residues long. The V and J ends lost 1 base and 3 bases, in that order; junction bases with no gene match: 1. In nucleotides, the CDR3 is TGCGCCAGCAGCCAAGGGACTAGCGGGAACTACGAGCAGTACTTC. Amino acids: CASSQGTSGNYEQYF.

The chain links TRBV2 to TRBJ2-7; 8 bases are a match to TRBD1. The germline V gene encodes CDR1 SNHLY and CDR2 FYNNEI. With 6 bases clipped from V and 2 bases from J, the junction kept 9 bases outside the gene matches. The CDR3 is made up of 15 amino acids. Here the CDR3 DNA reads TGTGCCAGCAGCGGACAGGGATTCATAGCCTACGAGCAGTACTTC. This translates into CASSGQGFIAYEQYF.

This clone was detected only once. V usage is TRBV2 and J usage is TRBJ2-3, with TRBD2 as a possible D gene (5 bases). The CDR3 is made up of 13 amino acids. Germline V gene sequence: CDR1 SNHLY, CDR2 FYNNEI. Between the trimmed V and J ends, which lost 9 bases and 2 bases, there was a span of 12 bases. The CDR3 reads CASFRGTTDTQYF. CDR3 DNA: TGTGCCAGTTTTCGGGGTACCACAGATACGCAGTATTTT.

This sequence joins TRBV27 and TRBJ1-6; D remains ambiguous. V was cut by 5 bases and J by 7 bases, with 12 bases left in between. CDR1 and CDR2 (germline): MNHEY, SMNVEV (reference sequence). The CDR3 loop spans 14 amino acids. CDR3 loop: CASSRAPSNSPLHF. CDR3 sequence (DNA): TGTGCCAGCAGTCGAGCCCCTAGCAATTCACCCCTCCACTTT.

The rearrangement links TRBV7-9 to TRBJ2-1; a weak D match, TRBD2 (5 bases). V gave up 3 bases and J gave up 8 bases, with 5 bases separating them. From germline, CDR1 is SEHNR and CDR2 FQNEAQ (reference sequence). The CDR3 contains 11 residues. The CDR3 nucleotides are TGTGCCAGCAGCTTCGGGGATGAGCAGTTCTTC. Translating gives CASSFGDEQFF.

In nucleotides, the CDR3 is TGTGCCAGCAGCCAACACGGGACAGGCTACGAGCAGTACTTC. This sequence encodes CASSQHGTGYEQYF. The chain is built from TRBV16 and TRBJ2-7, with 8 bases that match TRBD1. Germline CDR1 reads KGHSY; CDR2 reads FQNENV. The J segment lost 3 bases and the V segment lost 2 bases, leaving 3 bases of the junction unmatched. The CDR3 loop spans 14 amino acids.

The chain carries TRBV7-2 and TRBJ2-7; no clear D gene. Trimming shortened V by 3 bases and J by 4 bases, and 10 bases separated the two germline ends. The CDR3 extends over 13 amino acids. Germline CDR1 reads SGHTA; CDR2 reads FQGNSA. Here the CDR3 reads CASSLTVGYEQYF. CDR3 DNA: TGTGCCAGCAGCTTGACGGTGGGTTACGAGCAGTACTTC.

As DNA, the CDR3 is TGTGCCAGCAGTTACTGGGACCGGGGGCATGGGGAGACCCAGTACTTC. This codes for CASSYWDRGHGETQYF. V gene TRBV6-5 combines with J gene TRBJ2-5; either TRBD1 or TRBD2 may fit D (6 bases each). V lost 1 base to trimming and J lost 5 bases, with 17 bases between them. The CDR3 covers 16 residues. Looked up from germline, CDR1 is MNHEY and CDR2 is SVGAGI.

The gene calls are TRBV6-6 and TRBJ1-1; D call uncertain. Trimming took off 6 bases at V and 7 bases at J, with 12 bases between the two ends. Looked up from germline, CDR1 is MNHNY and CDR2 is SVGAGI (reference sequence). The CDR3 is 12 residues long. As DNA, the CDR3 is TGTGCCAGCAGCCCGGACGGGATTGAAGCTTTCTTT. The encoded protein is CASSPDGIEAFF.

V and J are TRBV11-2 and TRBJ2-7; possibly TRBD1 for D (6 bases). V lost 0 bases and J lost 4, with 13 bases in between. The germline CDR1 and CDR2 sequences are SGHAT and FQNNGV. The CDR3 extends over 15 amino acids. In nucleotides, the CDR3 is TGTGCCAGCAGCTTAGAGTATGGGCAGGGGTACGAGCAGTACTTC. Translated, it gives CASSLEYGQGYEQYF.

J is TRBJ2-7 and V is TRBV12-5, with 12 bases aligning to TRBD2. V dropped 0 bases and J dropped 4; count of bases not matched to a gene: 1. The CDR3 consists of 15 residues. From germline, CDR1 is LGHNT and CDR2 FRNRAP. The CDR3 DNA is TGTGCTAGTGGTTTGGTGACTAGCGGGGGTTACGAGCAGTACTTC. It specifies CASGLVTSGGYEQYF.

This chain uses TRBV6-6 with TRBJ1-1, with 8 nucleotides matching TRBD1. CDR3 size: 13 residues. Germline V gene lookup returns CDR1 MNHNY and CDR2 SVGAGI (reference sequence). The V gene end was trimmed by 8 bases and the J gene end by 4 bases; junction bases not matched to a gene: 6. The CDR3 spells CASQGAGTTEAFF. CDR3 nucleotide sequence: TGTGCCAGCCAGGGGGCTGGTACCACTGAAGCTTTCTTT.

The J gene is TRBJ1-2, the V gene TRBV4-3; TRBD1 is a possible D gene (5 bases). Germline V gene sequence: CDR1 LGHNA, CDR2 YSLEER. Trimming removed 0 bases from V and 0 bases from J, with 11 bases in between. The CDR3 is 16 residues long. In nucleotides, the CDR3 is TGCGCCAGCAGCCAAGATCTGTGGGGACCTAACTATGGCTACACCTTC. Amino acid sequence: CASSQDLWGPNYGYTF.

This CDR3 is CASSDSSGGAADTQYF. As DNA, the CDR3 is TGTGCCAGCAGTGACTCTAGCGGGGGGGCCGCAGATACGCAGTATTTT. The chain joins TRBV6-4 to TRBJ2-3, with 11 bases matching TRBD2. This CDR3 spans 16 amino acids. V was clipped by 0 bases and J by 4 bases; unmatched bases: 3. From germline, CDR1 is MRHNA and CDR2 SNTAGT.

This rearrangement joins TRBV4-2 to TRBJ1-1; TRBD1 aligns across 7 bases. The V and J ends lost 0 bases and 1 base, in that order; junction bases with no gene match: 2. CDR1 and CDR2 (germline): LGHNA, YNFKEQ. This CDR3 spans 15 amino acids. Here the CDR3 DNA reads TGTGCCAGCAGCCAAGATCGGACAGGGAACACTGAAGCTTTCTTT. Protein sequence: CASSQDRTGNTEAFF.

The chain recombines TRBV5-1 with TRBJ2-1; D unclear. The germline V gene encodes CDR1 SGHRS and CDR2 YFSETQ. The CDR3 contains 15 residues. V dropped 1 base and J dropped 2 bases, with 10 bases sitting between them. CDR3 sequence reads: CASSLSYGPYNEQFF. In DNA, the CDR3 is TGCGCCAGCAGCTTGTCTTACGGTCCCTACAATGAGCAGTTCTTC.

In its sample, this clone was seen once. J is TRBJ2-7 and V is TRBV7-9, with TRBD1 matching 7 bases. Trimming removed 4 bases from V and 2 bases from J; junction bases left unmatched: 5. This CDR3 has 14 amino acids. In germline, CDR1 is SEHNR, CDR2 FQNEAQ (reference sequence). CDR3 amino acids: CASSSHDRAYEQYF. Here the CDR3 DNA reads TGTGCCAGCAGCTCTCATGACAGGGCCTACGAGCAGTACTTC.

This chain connects TRBV29-1 to TRBJ2-7; D is unclear. V was cut by 2 bases and J by 6 bases, with 14 bases left in between. There are 13 residues in the CDR3. CDR1 is SQVTM, CDR2 ANQGSEA, per germline. The CDR3 loop reads CSVEWGGMFEQYF. Written as DNA, the CDR3 is TGCAGCGTTGAATGGGGTGGGATGTTCGAGCAGTACTTC.